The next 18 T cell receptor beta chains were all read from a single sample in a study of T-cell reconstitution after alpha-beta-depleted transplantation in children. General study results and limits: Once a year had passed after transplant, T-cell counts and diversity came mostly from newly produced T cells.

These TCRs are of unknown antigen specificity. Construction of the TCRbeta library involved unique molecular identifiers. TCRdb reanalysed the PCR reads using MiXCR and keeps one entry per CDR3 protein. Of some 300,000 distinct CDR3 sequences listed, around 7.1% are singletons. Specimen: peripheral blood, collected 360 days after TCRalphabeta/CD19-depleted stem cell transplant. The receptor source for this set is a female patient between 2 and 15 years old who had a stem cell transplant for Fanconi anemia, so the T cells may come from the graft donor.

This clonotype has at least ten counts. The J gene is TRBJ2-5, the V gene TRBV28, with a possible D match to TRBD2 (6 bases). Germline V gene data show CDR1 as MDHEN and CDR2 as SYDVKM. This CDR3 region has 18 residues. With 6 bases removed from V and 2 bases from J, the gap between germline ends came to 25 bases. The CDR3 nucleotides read TGTGCCAGCAGCCAAGCAGCTCCCGGGACTCAATTTCAAGAGACCCAGTACTTC. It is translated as CASSQAAPGTQFQETQYF. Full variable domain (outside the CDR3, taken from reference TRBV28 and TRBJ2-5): DVKVTQSSRYLVKRTGEKVFLECVQDMDHENMFWYRQDPGLGLRLIYFSYDVKMKEKGDIPEGYSVSREKKERFSLILESASTNQTSMYLCASSQAAPGTQFQETQYFGPGTRLLVL.

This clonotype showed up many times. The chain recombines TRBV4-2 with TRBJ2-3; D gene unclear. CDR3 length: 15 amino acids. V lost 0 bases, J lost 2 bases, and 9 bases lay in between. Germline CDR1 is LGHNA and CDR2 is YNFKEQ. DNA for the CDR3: TGTGCCAGCAGCCAAGACGGGCAGTTCACAGATACGCAGTATTTT. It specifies CASSQDGQFTDTQYF.

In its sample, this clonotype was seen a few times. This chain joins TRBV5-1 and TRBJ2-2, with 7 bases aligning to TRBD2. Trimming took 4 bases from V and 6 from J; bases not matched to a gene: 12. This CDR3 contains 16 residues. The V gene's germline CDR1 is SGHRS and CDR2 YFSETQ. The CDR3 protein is CASSRVAGVVAGELFF. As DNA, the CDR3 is TGCGCCAGCAGCAGGGTAGCGGGTGTGGTTGCCGGGGAGCTGTTTTTT.

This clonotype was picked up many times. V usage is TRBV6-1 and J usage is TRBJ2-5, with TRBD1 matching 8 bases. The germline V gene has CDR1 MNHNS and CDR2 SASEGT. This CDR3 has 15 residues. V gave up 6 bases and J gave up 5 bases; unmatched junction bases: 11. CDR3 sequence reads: CASSRTNRGYETQYF. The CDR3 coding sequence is TGTGCCAGCAGCCGGACAAACAGGGGGTACGAGACCCAGTACTTC.

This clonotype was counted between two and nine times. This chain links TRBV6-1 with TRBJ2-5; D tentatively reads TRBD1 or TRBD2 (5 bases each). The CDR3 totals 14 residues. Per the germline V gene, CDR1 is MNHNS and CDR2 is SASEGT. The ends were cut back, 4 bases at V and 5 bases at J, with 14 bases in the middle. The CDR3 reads CASSGTPWGETQYF. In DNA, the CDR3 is TGTGCCAGCAGTGGGACACCCTGGGGGGAGACCCAGTACTTC.

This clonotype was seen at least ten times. Here the CDR3 DNA reads TGCGCCAGCAGCCAAGTAAGAGAGGACACGGAGTGGACCTTC. As protein: CASSQVREDTEWTF. The rearrangement joins TRBV4-1 to TRBJ1-2, with D tentatively TRBD1 (5 bases). The CDR3 runs 14 residues. Germline V gives CDR1 MGHRA, CDR2 YSYEKL. V dropped 1 base and J dropped 14 bases, with 20 bases sitting between them.

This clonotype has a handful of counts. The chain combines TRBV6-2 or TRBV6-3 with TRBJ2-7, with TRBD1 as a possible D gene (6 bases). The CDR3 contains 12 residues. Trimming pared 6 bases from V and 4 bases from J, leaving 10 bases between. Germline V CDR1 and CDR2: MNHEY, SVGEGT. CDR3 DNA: TGTGCCAGCAGCCAAACAGGGTACGAGCAGTACGTC. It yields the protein CASSQTGYEQYV.

This chain's CDR3 is CSARTYSGSSNQPQHF. In DNA form, the CDR3 reads TGCAGTGCTAGAACCTACTCTGGATCCAGCAATCAGCCCCAGCATTTT. The chain uses TRBV20-1 and TRBJ1-5; D call uncertain. The length of the CDR3 is 16 residues. The V gene's germline CDR1 is DFQATT and CDR2 SNEGSKA (reference sequence). Deletions cut 2 bases from V and 1 base from J, with 15 bases between.

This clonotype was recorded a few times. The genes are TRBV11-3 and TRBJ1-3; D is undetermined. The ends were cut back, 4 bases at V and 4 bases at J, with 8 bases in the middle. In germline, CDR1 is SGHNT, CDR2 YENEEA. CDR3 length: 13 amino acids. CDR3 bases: TGTGCCAGCAGCTCTAGTAGGGGAAACACCATATATTTT. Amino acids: CASSSSRGNTIYF.

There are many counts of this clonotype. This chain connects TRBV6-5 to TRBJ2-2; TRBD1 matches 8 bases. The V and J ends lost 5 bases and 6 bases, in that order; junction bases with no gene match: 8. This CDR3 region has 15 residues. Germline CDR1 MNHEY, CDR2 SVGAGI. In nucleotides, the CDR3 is TGTGCCAGCAGTCGAGGGACAGGAAGGGCCGGGGAGCTGTTTTTT. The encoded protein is CASSRGTGRAGELFF.

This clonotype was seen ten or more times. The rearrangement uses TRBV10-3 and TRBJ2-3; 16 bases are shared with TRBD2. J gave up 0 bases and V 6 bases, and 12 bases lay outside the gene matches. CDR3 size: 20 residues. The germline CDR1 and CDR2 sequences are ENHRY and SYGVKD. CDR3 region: CAIRRHLGTSGGVSTDTQYF. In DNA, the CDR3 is TGTGCCATCAGGCGCCACCTAGGGACTAGCGGGGGGGTGAGCACAGATACGCAGTATTTT.

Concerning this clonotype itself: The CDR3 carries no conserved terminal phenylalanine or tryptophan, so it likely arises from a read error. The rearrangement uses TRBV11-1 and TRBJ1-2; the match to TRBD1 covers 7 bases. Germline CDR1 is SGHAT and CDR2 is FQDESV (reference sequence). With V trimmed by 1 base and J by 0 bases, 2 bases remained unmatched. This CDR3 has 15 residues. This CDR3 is CASSLGTGANYGYTI. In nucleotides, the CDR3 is TGTGCCAGCAGCTTAGGGACAGGAGCTAACTATGGCTACACCATC.

The CDR3 spells CATSEPNTEAFF. As DNA, the CDR3 is TGTGCCACCAGTGAGCCCAACACTGAAGCTTTCTTT. V usage is TRBV24-1 and J usage is TRBJ1-1; D gene unclear. Germline V gene data show CDR1 as KGHDR and CDR2 as SFDVKD. The CDR3 is 12 residues long. V was pared by 4 bases and J by 2 bases, with 4 bases between.

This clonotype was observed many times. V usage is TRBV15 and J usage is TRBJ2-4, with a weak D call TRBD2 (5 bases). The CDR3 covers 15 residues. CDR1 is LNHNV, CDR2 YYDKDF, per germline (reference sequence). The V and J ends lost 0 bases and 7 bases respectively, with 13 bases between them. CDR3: CATSRDPASRNIQYF. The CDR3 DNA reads TGTGCCACCAGCAGAGATCCCGCTAGCCGGAACATTCAGTACTTC.

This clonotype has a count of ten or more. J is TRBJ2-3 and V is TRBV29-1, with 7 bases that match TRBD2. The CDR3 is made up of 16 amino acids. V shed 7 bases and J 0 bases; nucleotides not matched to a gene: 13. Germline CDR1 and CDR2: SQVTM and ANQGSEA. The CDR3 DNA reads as TGCAGCGGCCAGGGTCCCGGGACTATTAGCACAGATACGCAGTATTTT. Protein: CSGQGPGTISTDTQYF.

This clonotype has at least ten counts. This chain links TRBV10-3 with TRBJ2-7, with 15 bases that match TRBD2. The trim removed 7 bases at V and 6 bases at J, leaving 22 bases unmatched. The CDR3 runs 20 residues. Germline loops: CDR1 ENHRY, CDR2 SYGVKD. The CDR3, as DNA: TGTGCCATCAAGAACGGGTTCGGACTAGCGGGGGGGTTCCCCACAACCGAGCAGTACTTC. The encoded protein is CAIKNGFGLAGGFPTTEQYF.

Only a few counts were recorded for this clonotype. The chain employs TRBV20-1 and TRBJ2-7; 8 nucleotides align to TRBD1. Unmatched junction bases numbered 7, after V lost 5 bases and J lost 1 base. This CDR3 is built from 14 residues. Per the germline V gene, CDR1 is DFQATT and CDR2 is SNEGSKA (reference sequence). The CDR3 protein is CSAPIRDRSYEQYF. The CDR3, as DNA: TGCAGTGCTCCAATCCGGGACAGGTCCTACGAGCAGTACTTC.

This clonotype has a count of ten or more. CDR3 loop: CSSGRNEQFF. As DNA, the CDR3 is TGCAGCTCAGGGCGGAATGAGCAGTTCTTC. The chain joins TRBV29-1 to TRBJ2-1; tentative D call: TRBD1 (5 bases). V was clipped by 8 bases and J by 7 bases, with 9 bases between them. The CDR3 has 10 residues. From germline, CDR1 is SQVTM and CDR2 ANQGSEA.